The next 13 T cell receptor beta chains were all read from a single sample in a study of response to subunit inactivated influenza vaccine. TCRdb re-derived calls from the RT-PCR reads in MiXCR, one entry per CDR3 protein. The sample holds approximately 490,000 distinct CDR3 sequences; under 8.5% are singletons and the top ten take around 13%. The starting material was PBMCs from blood, obtained around 25 months after vaccination. These receptors were taken from a man aged 50 to 69 who received an inactivated influenza vaccine.

This clonotype showed up just a few times. V is TRBV9 and J is TRBJ2-3, with 8 bases aligning to TRBD2. CDR3 length equals 16 residues. The ends lost 0 bases at V and 2 bases at J; junction bases unmatched: 5. Germline V gives CDR1 SGDLS, CDR2 YYNGEE. The CDR3 is CASSVGTSSFTDTQYF. CDR3 coding DNA: TGTGCCAGCAGCGTAGGGACTAGCTCTTTCACAGATACGCAGTATTTT.

This clonotype has just a few counts. This chain connects TRBV20-1 to TRBJ2-7; possibly TRBD2 for D (7 bases). Germline V lookup: CDR1 DFQATT, CDR2 SNEGSKA (reference sequence). The CDR3 covers 16 residues. V was clipped by 3 bases and J by 4 bases, with 22 bases between them. The CDR3 DNA follows: TGCAGTGCTAGCGGAACGAGACTAGGGGGGGTATACGAGCAGTACTTC. As protein: CSASGTRLGGVYEQYF.

The gene calls are TRBV11-2 and TRBJ2-3; TRBD1 matches at 10 bases. Losses at the gene ends were 5 bases for V and 2 bases for J; bases not matched to a gene: 13. The CDR3 contains 18 residues. Germline CDR1 is SGHAT and CDR2 is FQNNGV. The DNA of the CDR3 is TGTGCCAGCAGCCCGCGGGACAGGGGCGAGCCTCACACAGATACGCAGTATTTT. It codes for CASSPRDRGEPHTDTQYF.

V and J are TRBV6-2 or TRBV6-3 and TRBJ1-5; weak D call: TRBD1 (5 bases). V gave up 4 bases and J gave up 3 bases, with 13 bases separating them. From germline, CDR1 is MNHEY and CDR2 SVGEGT. The CDR3 has 15 amino acids. The CDR3 here is CASSFRGRVNQPQHF. The CDR3 bases are TGTGCCAGCAGTTTTCGGGGCAGGGTCAATCAGCCCCAGCATTTT.

This chain joins TRBV4-3 and TRBJ2-1, with TRBD1 identical over 9 bases. The germline V gene encodes CDR1 LGHNA and CDR2 YSLEER. CDR3 length: 17 residues. J lost 4 bases, V lost 0 bases, and 7 bases had no gene match. The CDR3 region is CASSQELGTGLYNEQFF. The CDR3 nucleotides read TGCGCCAGCAGCCAAGAGCTCGGGACAGGGCTTTACAATGAGCAGTTCTTC.

This clonotype showed up many times. J is TRBJ1-1 and V is TRBV7-2; TRBD1 matches at 9 bases. Germline V CDR1 and CDR2: SGHTA, FQGNSA. J was trimmed by 3 bases and V by 6 bases; bases with no gene match: 5. There are 14 residues in the CDR3. CDR3 sequence (DNA): TGTGCCAGCAGAACCCGGGACAGGGACACTGAAGCTTTCTTT. This codes for CASRTRDRDTEAFF.

This chain links TRBV29-1 with TRBJ1-4; D gene uncertain. Deletions cut 1 base from V and 11 bases from J, with 8 bases between. Per germline, CDR1 SQVTM and CDR2 ANQGSEA. This CDR3 region has 11 residues. CDR3 bases: TGCAGCGTTGAAGGCGGCGACAAACTGTTTTTT. This translates into CSVEGGDKLFF.

V is TRBV28 and J is TRBJ2-3; 9 bases map to TRBD1. The CDR3 is made up of 15 amino acids. After removal of 5 bases from V and 1 base from J, the junction contained 4 bases not matched to a gene. Looked up from germline, CDR1 is MDHEN and CDR2 is SYDVKM. The CDR3 spells CASSRDRAGTDTQYF. The CDR3 bases are TGTGCCAGCAGTCGGGACAGGGCCGGCACAGATACGCAGTATTTT.

The rearrangement joins TRBV5-5 to TRBJ2-3; 7 nucleotides match TRBD2. Losses at the gene ends were 1 base for V and 1 base for J; bases not matched to a gene: 9. Germline CDR1 reads SGHKS; CDR2 reads YYEKEE (reference sequence). The CDR3 covers 17 residues. The CDR3 loop reads CASSLYTGGSGTDTQYF. CDR3 nucleotides: TGTGCCAGCAGCTTGTACACGGGCGGGAGCGGCACAGATACGCAGTATTTT.

There are a few counts of this clonotype. The genes are TRBV3-1 and TRBJ2-4, with D unclear. Germline CDR1 is LGHDT and CDR2 is YNNKEL (reference sequence). The CDR3 contains 14 residues. V shed 0 bases and J shed 2 bases, with 5 bases lying between them. CDR3 bases: TGTGCCAGCAGCCAAGACGGGTCCAAAAACATTCAGTACTTC. This translates into CASSQDGSKNIQYF.

This clonotype has at least ten counts. DNA for the CDR3: TGTGCCAGCAGTCACCCAGCGGGGCAAGAGCAGTTCTTC. Encoded protein: CASSHPAGQEQFF. The rearrangement uses TRBV6-5 and TRBJ2-1, with 7 bases matching TRBD2. V dropped 5 bases and J dropped 10; count of bases not matched to a gene: 8. Germline V CDR1 and CDR2: MNHEY, SVGAGI. CDR3 size: 13 residues.

This clonotype was seen only a few times. This chain joins TRBV7-9 and TRBJ1-1; TRBD1 is a possible D gene (6 bases). V lost 3 bases and J lost 4, with 15 bases in between. Germline V gene data show CDR1 as SEHNR and CDR2 as FQNEAQ (reference sequence). This CDR3 has 15 amino acids. The CDR3 region has the DNA TGTGCCAGCAGCTTCTACAGGGAAGCGGGCACTGAAGCTTTCTTT. It is translated as CASSFYREAGTEAFF. Filled out from reference TRBV7-9 and TRBJ1-1, the complete variable domain reads DTGVSQNPRHKITKRGQNVTFRCDPISEHNRLYWYRQTLGQGPEFLTYFQNEAQLEKSRLLSDRFSAERPKGSFSTLEIQRTEQGDSAMYLCASSFYREAGTEAFFGQGTRLTVV.

The chain is built from TRBV4-3 and TRBJ2-3; the match to TRBD2 covers 14 bases. Germline V gene lookup returns CDR1 LGHNA and CDR2 YSLEER. With V trimmed by 6 bases and J by 4 bases, 3 bases remained unmatched. The CDR3 has 15 amino acids. The CDR3 protein is CASSRLAGGPDTQYF. The CDR3 region has the DNA TGCGCCAGCAGTCGACTAGCGGGGGGGCCAGATACGCAGTATTTT.